This TCR beta chain emerged from a study of PD-L1 blockade in urothelial cancer. About the research overall: About 90% of the 29 patients were males with bladder-origin urothelial cancer. Prior chemotherapy regimens per patient numbered 0 to 3.

Profiled with immunoSEQ multiplex PCR; TCRdb holds only in-frame clones, not every one. The data contain roughly 74,000 clones, about nine tenths of them singletons. V dropped 1 base and J dropped 4 bases, with 7 bases sitting between them. The CDR3 totals 13 residues. Overall study results and limits: Blood TCR clonality below the median before treatment was a predictor of better survival.

Details on this clone: What it binds is not known.

The chain joins TRBV6-7 to TRBJ2-5; tentative D call: TRBD2 (6 bases). TRBV6-7 is reported as an ORF; its role is uncertain. This TCR was sampled from a woman in her 70s with urothelial cancer. The source material was PBMCs, sampled around atezolizumab (anti-PD-L1) treatment. The CDR3 DNA reads as TGTGCCAGCAGTTACTGGAGGGGAGAGACCCAGTACTTC. Translated, it gives CASSYWRGETQYF.